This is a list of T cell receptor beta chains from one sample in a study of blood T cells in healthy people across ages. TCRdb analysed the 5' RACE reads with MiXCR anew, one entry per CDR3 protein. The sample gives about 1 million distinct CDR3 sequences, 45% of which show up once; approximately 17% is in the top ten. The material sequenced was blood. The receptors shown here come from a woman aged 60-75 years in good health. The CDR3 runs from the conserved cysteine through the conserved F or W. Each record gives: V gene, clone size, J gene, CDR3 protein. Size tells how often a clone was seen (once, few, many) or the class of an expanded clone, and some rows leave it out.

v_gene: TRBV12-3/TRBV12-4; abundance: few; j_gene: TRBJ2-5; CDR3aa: CASSPGTGGPGTQYF
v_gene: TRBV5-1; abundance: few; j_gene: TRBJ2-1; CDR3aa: CASKRGGSSEQFF
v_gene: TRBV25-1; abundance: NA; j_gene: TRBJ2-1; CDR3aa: CASSMIAGAGNEQFF
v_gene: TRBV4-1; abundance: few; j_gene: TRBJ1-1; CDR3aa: CASSQGGPGTEAFF
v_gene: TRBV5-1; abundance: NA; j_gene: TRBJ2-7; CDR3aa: CASSLGGSVAEQYF
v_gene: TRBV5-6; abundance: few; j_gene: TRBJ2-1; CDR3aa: CASSSLRMGGVPYNEQFF
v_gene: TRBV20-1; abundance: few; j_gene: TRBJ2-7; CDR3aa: CSAPLAGGPYEQYF
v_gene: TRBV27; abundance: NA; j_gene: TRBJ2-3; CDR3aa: CASTPLAGGRNTQYF
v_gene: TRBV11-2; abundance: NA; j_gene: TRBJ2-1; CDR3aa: CASSLVPAGGVDNEQFF
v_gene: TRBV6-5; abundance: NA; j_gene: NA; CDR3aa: CASSYSPGQVEETQYF
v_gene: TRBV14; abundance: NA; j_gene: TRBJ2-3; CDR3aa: CASRPRAGDTQYF
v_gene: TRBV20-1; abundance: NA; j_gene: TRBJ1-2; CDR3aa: CSAGRDVLYGYTF
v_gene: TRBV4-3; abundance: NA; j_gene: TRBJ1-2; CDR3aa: CASSQALDSLNYGYTF
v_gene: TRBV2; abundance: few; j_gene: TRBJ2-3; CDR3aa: CASSGHTRAGSTDTQYF
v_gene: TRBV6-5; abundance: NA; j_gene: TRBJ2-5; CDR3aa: CASSRGPPTAQYF
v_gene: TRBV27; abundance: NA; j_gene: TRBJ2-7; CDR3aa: CASSSFRAGEQYF
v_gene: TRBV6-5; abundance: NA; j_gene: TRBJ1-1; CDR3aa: CASSYGTGGPVTEPFF
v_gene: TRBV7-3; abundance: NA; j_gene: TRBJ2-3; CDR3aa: CASSLQPGGLGDTQYF
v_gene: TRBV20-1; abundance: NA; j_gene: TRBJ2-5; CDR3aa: CSARPSRGLETQYF
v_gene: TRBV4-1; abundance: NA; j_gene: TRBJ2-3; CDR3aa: CASSQETITDTQYF
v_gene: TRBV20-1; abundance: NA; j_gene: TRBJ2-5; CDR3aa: CSARDLLAGEGQYF
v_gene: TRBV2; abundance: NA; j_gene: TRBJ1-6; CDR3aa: CASSRDRADSPLHF
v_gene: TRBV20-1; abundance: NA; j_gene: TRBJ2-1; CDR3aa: CSARDAGVLPSGRRVMDNEQFF
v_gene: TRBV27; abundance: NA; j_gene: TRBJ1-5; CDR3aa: CASSPPGQGHQPQHF
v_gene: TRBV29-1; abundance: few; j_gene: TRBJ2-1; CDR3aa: CSVVGGGSYNEQFF
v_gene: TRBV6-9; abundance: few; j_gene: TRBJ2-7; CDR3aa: CASSYWPMASGQYF
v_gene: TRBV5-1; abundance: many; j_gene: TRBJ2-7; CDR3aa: CASSLAQGIYEQYF
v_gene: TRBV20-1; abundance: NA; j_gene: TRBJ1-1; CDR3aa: CSAARSLNTEAFF